This T cell receptor (beta chain) was identified in a study of blood T cell repertoires in COVID-19. About the study: PBMCs, B-cell-depleted T cells, or T cells were the source of the cDNA or gDNA that made up the material.

The V gene lost 5 bases and the J gene lost 7 bases, with 11 bases spanning the gap. Germline loops: CDR1 SGHAT, CDR2 FQNNGV. The CDR3 runs 12 residues. Some clones are missing from TCRdb's copy, which holds only in-frame ones; the method was immunoSEQ multiplex PCR. The repertoire holds roughly 200,000 clones, with 84% as singletons. This clone was picked up a small number of times. Sequencing was carried out using peripheral blood. This rearrangement joins TRBV11-2 to TRBJ1-2; a possible D gene is TRBD1 (6 bases). This clonotype was obtained from a woman older than 75 with COVID-19, enrolled during active disease. CDR3 sequence reads: CASSGRGAGYTF. DNA of the CDR3: TGTGCCAGCAGCGGGAGGGGGGCTGGCTACACCTTC.